The clone carrying this TCR beta chain was seen a handful of times. Its cognate antigen is unknown. The sample originates from a study of cytomegalovirus exposure and HLA in healthy donors. This PCR relied on a set of 60 Vbeta primers and 13 Jbeta primers. Assay: immunoSEQ multiplex PCR; the TCRdb copy retains only in-frame clones and omits some. This table has about 130,000 clones, 78% appearing once. CDR1 and CDR2 from the germline V gene are MDHEN and SYDVKM. V gave up 3 bases and J gave up 4 bases, with 7 bases separating them. This CDR3 is 13 amino acids long. General study results and limits: Most TCR beta V segments were productive about 90% or about 30% of the time in an earlier analysis. It has been reported that TCR beta sequences accurately predicted the HLA-A and HLA-B alleles of most subjects. A cluster of highly shared sequence variants was likely a sequencing artifact.

Nominal health characterized the donors when sampled, though unrecorded immune exposures were likely. The sequenced material came from PBMCs. The chain recombines TRBV28 with TRBJ1-3; D remains unclear. The origin of this receptor is a man in his thirties or forties in good health and CMV-seropositive. Here the CDR3 DNA reads TGTGCCAGCAGTTTTCGGTGGGGAAACACCATATATTTT. Protein sequence: CASSFRWGNTIYF. Full variable domain (outside the CDR3, taken from reference TRBV28 and TRBJ1-3): DVKVTQSSRYLVKRTGEKVFLECVQDMDHENMFWYRQDPGLGLRLIYFSYDVKMKEKGDIPEGYSVSREKKERFSLILESASTNQTSMYLCASSFRWGNTIYFGEGSWLTVV.